The 4 T cell receptor beta chains below were found in one sample sequenced in a study of identical twins. MiXCR, run by TCRdb on the 5' RACE reads, gives a single entry per CDR3 protein. The sample yields more than 400,000 distinct CDR3 sequences, around 15% seen once. This sample was shared with a second study, whose subject was yellow fever vaccine responses in identical twins.

The sample comprised CD4+ T cells sorted from blood. The receptor source for this set is a woman aged 18-29 years in good health.

The J gene is TRBJ2-7, the V gene TRBV2; possibly TRBD2 for D (6 bases). Germline assignment: CDR1 SNHLY and CDR2 FYNNEI. This CDR3 has 15 residues. V was cut by 4 bases and J by 2 bases, with 15 bases left in between. CDR3 residues: CASSVEASAPYEQYF. CDR3 DNA: TGTGCCAGCAGTGTTGAGGCTAGCGCTCCCTACGAGCAGTACTTC. Complete variable domain (other parts from reference TRBV2 and TRBJ2-7): EPEVTQTPSHQVTQMGQEVILRCVPISNHLYFYWYRQILGQKVEFLVSFYNNEISEKSEIFDDQFSVERPDGSNFTLKIRSTKLEDSAMYFCASSVEASAPYEQYFGPGTRLTVT.

This clonotype was seen ten or more times. The gene calls are TRBV3-1 and TRBJ2-2, with unresolved D. Trimming left V 1 base short and J 2 bases short, with 5 bases between. CDR1 is LGHDT, CDR2 YNNKEL, per germline (reference sequence). CDR3 length: 14 residues. CDR3 sequence (DNA): TGTGCCAGCAGCCAAGGGCCAAACACCGGGGAGCTGTTTTTT. Residues: CASSQGPNTGELFF.

The V call is TRBV5-1, the J call TRBJ2-3, with TRBD2 identical over 11 bases. This CDR3 has 15 residues. Germline lookup yields CDR1 SGHRS and CDR2 YFSETQ. With 5 bases clipped from V and 2 bases from J, the junction kept 4 bases outside the gene matches. CDR3 nucleotide sequence: TGCGCCAGCAGTCAGGGACTAGCGGACACAGATACGCAGTATTTT. It yields the protein CASSQGLADTDTQYF. The full variable domain, completed using reference TRBV5-1 and TRBJ2-3, is KAGVTQTPRYLIKTRGQQVTLSCSPISGHRSVSWYQQTPGQGLQFLFEYFSETQRNKGNFPGRFSGRQFSNSRSEMNVSTLELGDSALYLCASSQGLADTDTQYFGPGTRLTVL.

This clonotype was found a few times. This rearrangement joins TRBV14 to TRBJ2-1, with 8 nucleotides matching TRBD1. The CDR3 is 15 residues long. Trimming at V came to 2 bases and at J to 5 bases, leaving 5 bases not matched to a gene. CDR1 and CDR2 from the germline V gene are SGHDN and FVKESK. In DNA, the CDR3 is TGTGCCAGCAGCCAAATGACAGGGGTTAACAATGAGCAGTTCTTC. It yields the protein CASSQMTGVNNEQFF.